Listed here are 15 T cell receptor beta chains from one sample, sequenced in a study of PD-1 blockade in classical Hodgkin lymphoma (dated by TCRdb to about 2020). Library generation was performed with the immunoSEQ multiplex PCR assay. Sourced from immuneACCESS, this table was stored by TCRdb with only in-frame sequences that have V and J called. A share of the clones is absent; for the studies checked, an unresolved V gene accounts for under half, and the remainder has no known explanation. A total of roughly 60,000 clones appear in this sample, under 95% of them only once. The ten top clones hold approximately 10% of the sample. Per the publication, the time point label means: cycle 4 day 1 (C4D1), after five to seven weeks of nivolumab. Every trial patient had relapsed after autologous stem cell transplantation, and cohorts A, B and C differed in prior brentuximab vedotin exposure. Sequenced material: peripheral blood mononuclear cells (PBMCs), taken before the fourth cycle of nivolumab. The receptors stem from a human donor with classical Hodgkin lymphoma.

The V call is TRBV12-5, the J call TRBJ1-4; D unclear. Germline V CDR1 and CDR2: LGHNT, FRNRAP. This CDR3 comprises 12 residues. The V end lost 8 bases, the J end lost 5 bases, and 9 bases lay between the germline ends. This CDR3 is CASSVGNEKLFF. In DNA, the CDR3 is TGTGCTAGTTCTGTTGGGAATGAAAAACTGTTTTTT.

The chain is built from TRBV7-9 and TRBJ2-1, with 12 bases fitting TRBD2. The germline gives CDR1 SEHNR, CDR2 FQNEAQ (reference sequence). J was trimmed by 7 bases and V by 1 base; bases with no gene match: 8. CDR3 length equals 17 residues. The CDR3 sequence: CASSLGLAGAPRNEQFF. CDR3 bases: TGTGCCAGCAGCTTAGGACTAGCGGGGGCTCCAAGAAATGAGCAGTTCTTC.

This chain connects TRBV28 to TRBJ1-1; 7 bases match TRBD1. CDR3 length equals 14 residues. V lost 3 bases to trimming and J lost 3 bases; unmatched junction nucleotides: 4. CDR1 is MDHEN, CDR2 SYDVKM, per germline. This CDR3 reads CASSFDRAHTEAFF. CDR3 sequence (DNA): TGTGCCAGCAGTTTTGACAGGGCTCACACTGAAGCTTTCTTT.

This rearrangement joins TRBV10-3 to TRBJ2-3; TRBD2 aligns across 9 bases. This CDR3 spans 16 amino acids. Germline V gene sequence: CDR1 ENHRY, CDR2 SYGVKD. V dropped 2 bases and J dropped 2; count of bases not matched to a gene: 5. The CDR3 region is CAISEGASGATDTQYF. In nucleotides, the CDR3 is TGTGCCATCAGTGAGGGGGCTAGCGGGGCCACAGATACGCAGTATTTT.

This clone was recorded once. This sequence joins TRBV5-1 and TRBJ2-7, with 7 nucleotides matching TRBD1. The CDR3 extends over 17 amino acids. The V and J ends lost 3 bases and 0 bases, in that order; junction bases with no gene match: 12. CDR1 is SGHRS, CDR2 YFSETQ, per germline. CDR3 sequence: CASSWKSGTDLSYEQYF. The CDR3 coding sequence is TGCGCCAGCAGCTGGAAGTCCGGGACAGATCTCTCCTACGAGCAGTACTTC.

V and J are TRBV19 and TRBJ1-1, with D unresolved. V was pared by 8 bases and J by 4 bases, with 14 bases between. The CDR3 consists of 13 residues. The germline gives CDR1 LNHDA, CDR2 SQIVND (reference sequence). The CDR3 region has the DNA TGTGCCAGTGAGACCGTGAGCGGCACTGAAGCTTTCTTT. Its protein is CASETVSGTEAFF.

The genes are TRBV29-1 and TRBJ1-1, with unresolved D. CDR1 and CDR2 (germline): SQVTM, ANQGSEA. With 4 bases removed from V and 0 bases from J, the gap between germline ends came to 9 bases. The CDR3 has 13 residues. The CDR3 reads CSVVAGLNTEAFF. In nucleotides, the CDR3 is TGCAGCGTTGTGGCAGGACTGAACACTGAAGCTTTCTTT.

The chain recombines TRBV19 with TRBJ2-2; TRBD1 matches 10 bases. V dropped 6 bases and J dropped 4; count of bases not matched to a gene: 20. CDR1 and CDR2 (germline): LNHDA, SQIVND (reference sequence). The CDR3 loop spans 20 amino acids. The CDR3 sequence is CASRPLRDRGVAEVTGELFF. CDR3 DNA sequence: TGTGCCAGTAGACCCCTCCGGGACAGGGGTGTAGCAGAGGTCACCGGGGAGCTGTTTTTT.

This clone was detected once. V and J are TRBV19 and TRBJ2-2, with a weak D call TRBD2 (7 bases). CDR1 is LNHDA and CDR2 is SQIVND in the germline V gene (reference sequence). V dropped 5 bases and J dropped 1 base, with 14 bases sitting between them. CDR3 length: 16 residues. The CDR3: CASSWGGGWNTGELFF. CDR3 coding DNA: TGTGCCAGTAGTTGGGGAGGGGGATGGAACACCGGGGAGCTGTTTTTT.

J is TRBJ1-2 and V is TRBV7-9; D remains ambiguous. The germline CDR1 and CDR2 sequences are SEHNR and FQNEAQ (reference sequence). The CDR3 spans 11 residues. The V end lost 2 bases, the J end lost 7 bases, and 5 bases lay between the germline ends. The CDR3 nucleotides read TGTGCCAGCAGCTTAAGCGCTGGCTACACCTTC. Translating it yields CASSLSAGYTF.

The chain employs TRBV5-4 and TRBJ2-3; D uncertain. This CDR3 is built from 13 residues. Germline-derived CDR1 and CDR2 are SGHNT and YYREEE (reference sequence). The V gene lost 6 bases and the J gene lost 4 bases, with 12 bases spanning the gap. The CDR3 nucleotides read TGTGCCAGCACCGAAGGTGGGGCAGATACGCAGTATTTT. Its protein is CASTEGGADTQYF.

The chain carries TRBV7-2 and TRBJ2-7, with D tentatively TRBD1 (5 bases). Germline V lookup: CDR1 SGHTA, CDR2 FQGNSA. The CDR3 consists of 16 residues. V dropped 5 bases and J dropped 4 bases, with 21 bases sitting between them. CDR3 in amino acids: CASSPGLGQSKYEQYF. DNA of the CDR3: TGTGCCAGCAGCCCCGGATTGGGGCAGTCCAAATACGAGCAGTACTTC.

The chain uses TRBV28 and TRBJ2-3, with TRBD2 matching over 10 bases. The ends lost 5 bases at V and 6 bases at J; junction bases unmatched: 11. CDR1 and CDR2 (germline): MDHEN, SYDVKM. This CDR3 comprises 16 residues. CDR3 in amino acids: CASSPNSGGTWDTQYF. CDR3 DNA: TGTGCCAGCAGTCCCAATAGCGGGGGGACTTGGGATACGCAGTATTTT.

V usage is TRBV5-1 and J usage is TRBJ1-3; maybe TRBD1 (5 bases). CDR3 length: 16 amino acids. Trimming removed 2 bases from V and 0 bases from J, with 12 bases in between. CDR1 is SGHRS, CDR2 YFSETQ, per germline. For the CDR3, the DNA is TGCGCCAGCAGCTTTTCGGACACTACCTCTGGAAACACCATATATTTT. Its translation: CASSFSDTTSGNTIYF.

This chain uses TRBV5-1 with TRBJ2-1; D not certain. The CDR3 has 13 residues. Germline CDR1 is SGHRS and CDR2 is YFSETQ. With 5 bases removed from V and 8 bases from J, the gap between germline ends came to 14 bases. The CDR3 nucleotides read TGCGCCAGCAGGTCAGATTGGACCGATGAGCAGTTCTTC. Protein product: CASRSDWTDEQFF.